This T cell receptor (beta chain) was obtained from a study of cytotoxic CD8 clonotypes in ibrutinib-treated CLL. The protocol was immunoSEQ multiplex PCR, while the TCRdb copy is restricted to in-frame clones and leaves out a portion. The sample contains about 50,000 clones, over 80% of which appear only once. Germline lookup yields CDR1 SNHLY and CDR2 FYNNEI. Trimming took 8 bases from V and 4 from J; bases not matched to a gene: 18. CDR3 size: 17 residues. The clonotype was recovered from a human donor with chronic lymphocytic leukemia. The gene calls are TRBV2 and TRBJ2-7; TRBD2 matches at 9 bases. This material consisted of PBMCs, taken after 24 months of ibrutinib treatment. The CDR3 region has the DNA TGTGCCAGCGAGGCCATCTCACCGGATAGCGGGAGATACGAGCAGTACTTC. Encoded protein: CASEAISPDSGRYEQYF.